The T cell receptor beta chain described here comes from a study of cytomegalovirus exposure and HLA in healthy donors. Overall study findings and caveats: The authors enumerated roughly 160 TCR beta chains as linked to cytomegalovirus. A prior analysis recorded that most TCR beta V segments were productive about 87% or about 30% of the time.

Turning to this clone: Antigen unknown.

Primers for the PCR totalled 60 Vbeta and 13 Jbeta. Profiled with immunoSEQ multiplex PCR; TCRdb holds only in-frame clones, not every one. The table has about 190,000 clones, over 60% seen once. CDR3 length equals 16 residues. Germline CDR1 MNHEY, CDR2 SMNVEV (reference sequence). V trimming: 3 bases; J trimming: 7 bases; junction bases outside the gene matches: 10. The gene calls are TRBV27 and TRBJ2-2; 8 bases line up with TRBD2. This clonotype originated in a woman aged 40 to 50 in good health and CMV-seronegative. The sequenced sample was PBMCs. The CDR3: CASSFGGGRRSGELFF. The CDR3 DNA sequence: TGTGCCAGCAGTTTTGGGGGCGGGAGGAGGAGCGGGGAGCTGTTTTTT.